This T cell receptor (beta chain) is from a study of naive and memory T cell subsets. The beta constant-region primer was an equimolar mix of two oligonucleotides covering TRBC1 and TRBC2. Ligated cDNA was amplified by four rounds of PCR with nested alpha and beta constant-region primers and SP2. Using its own MiXCR run on the UMI-ligation and nested PCR reads, TCRdb lists one record per CDR3 protein. The sample gives 120,000 to 150,000 distinct CDR3 sequences, approximately 22% of which show up once; 0.09% to 0.13% is in the top ten. With regard to this clonotype: Its antigen is currently unknown.

Trimming took 4 bases from V and 8 from J; bases not matched to a gene: 8. In germline, CDR1 is SGHRS, CDR2 YFSETQ. The CDR3 sequence is 15 residues long. Study-wide findings and caveats: Possibly reflecting memory cells re-expressing CD45RA, a few larger clonotypes occurred in naive repertoires, especially CD8. Findings for naive and memory subsets could not be checked against ground truth.

Sample: naive CD4+ T cells from blood. The V and J genes are TRBV5-1 and TRBJ2-1; 11 bases line up with TRBD2. This TCR derives from a human donor in good health. The CDR3 DNA is TGCGCCAGCAGCGGTTTTACTAGCGGGAGAGATGAGCAGTTCTTC. Translating it yields CASSGFTSGRDEQFF.